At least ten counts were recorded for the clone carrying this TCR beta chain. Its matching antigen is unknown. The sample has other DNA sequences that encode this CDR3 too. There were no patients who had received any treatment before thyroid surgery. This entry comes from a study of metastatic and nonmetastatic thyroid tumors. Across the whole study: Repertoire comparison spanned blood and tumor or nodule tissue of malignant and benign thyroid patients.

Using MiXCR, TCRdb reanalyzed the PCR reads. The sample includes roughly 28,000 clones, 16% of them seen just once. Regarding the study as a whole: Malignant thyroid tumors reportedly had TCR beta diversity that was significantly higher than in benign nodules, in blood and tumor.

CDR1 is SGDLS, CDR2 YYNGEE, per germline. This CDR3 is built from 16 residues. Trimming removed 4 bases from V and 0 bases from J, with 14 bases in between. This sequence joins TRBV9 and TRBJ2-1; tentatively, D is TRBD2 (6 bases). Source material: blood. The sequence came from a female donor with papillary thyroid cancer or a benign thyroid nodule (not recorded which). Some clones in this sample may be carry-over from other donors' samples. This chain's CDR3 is CASSQTLASSYNEQFF. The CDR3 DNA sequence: TGTGCCAGCAGCCAAACACTAGCCAGCTCCTACAATGAGCAGTTCTTC.